These 8 T cell receptor beta chains came from one sample sequenced in a study of CD8+CD57+ T cells in acquired aplastic anemia. The study profiled TCR beta VDJ and CDR3 using genomic DNA as template. TCRdb re-called the reads with MiXCR, one entry per CDR3 protein. The sample gives under 350,000 distinct CDR3 sequences, under 65% of which show up once; around 1.2% is in the top ten. By flow cytometry, patients selected for sequencing had shown an expansion of CD8+CD57+ cells. The sequenced material came from sorted CD4+, CD8+, or CD8+CD57+ T cells (not recorded which) from PBMCs. Receptors originate from a human donor with aplastic anemia.

The chain joins TRBV19 to TRBJ1-1, with D possibly matching TRBD1 (5 bases). Trimming shortened V by 7 bases and J by 6 bases, and 15 bases separated the two germline ends. The germline V gene encodes CDR1 LNHDA and CDR2 SQIVND (reference sequence). The CDR3 has 13 residues. CDR3 sequence: CASKVGTTSEAFF. In DNA, the CDR3 is TGTGCCAGTAAAGTGGGGACGACCTCTGAAGCTTTCTTT.

Only a few counts were recorded for this clonotype. The chain uses TRBV5-1 and TRBJ2-7; weak D call: TRBD1 (6 bases). CDR1 and CDR2 (germline): SGHRS, YFSETQ. This CDR3 has 13 residues. Trimming removed 5 bases at V and 3 bases at J, with 12 bases between. In DNA form, the CDR3 reads TGCGCCAGCAGGCAAAAACAGGGCTACGAGCAGTACTTC. This sequence encodes CASRQKQGYEQYF.

The chain carries TRBV2 and TRBJ1-2; D is uncertain. Germline values: CDR1 SNHLY, CDR2 FYNNEI. Trimming took off 7 bases at V and 0 bases at J, with 6 bases between the two ends. CDR3 length equals 12 residues. CDR3 protein: CASTDPNYGYTF. Here the CDR3 DNA reads TGTGCCAGCACCGATCCTAACTATGGCTACACCTTC.

This clonotype came up a few times. This chain links TRBV12-3 or TRBV12-4 with TRBJ2-7; no definite D call. The CDR3 is made up of 12 amino acids. V was trimmed by 3 bases and J by 7 bases, leaving 10 bases between them. The CDR3 sequence: CASSFSTWEQYF. The CDR3 nucleotides read TGTGCCAGCAGTTTCTCCACGTGGGAGCAGTACTTC.

The chain combines TRBV24-1 with TRBJ2-2; D unresolved. Germline CDR1 and CDR2: KGHDR and SFDVKD. Trimming cost V 8 bases and J 0 bases, with 6 bases left between them. The CDR3 totals 13 residues. The CDR3 loop reads CATKGSNTGELFF. The CDR3 coding sequence is TGTGCCACCAAGGGATCGAACACCGGGGAGCTGTTTTTT.

This rearrangement joins TRBV19 to TRBJ1-5; D not resolved. CDR3 length: 12 amino acids. Between the trimmed V and J ends, which lost 4 bases and 6 bases, there was a span of 7 bases. Germline V gives CDR1 LNHDA, CDR2 SQIVND (reference sequence). CDR3 sequence reads: CASSSRVQPQHF. CDR3 in DNA: TGTGCCAGTAGTAGCCGGGTTCAGCCCCAGCATTTT. Full variable domain (missing parts from reference TRBV19 and TRBJ1-5): DGGITQSPKYLFRKEGQNVTLSCEQNLNHDAMYWYRQDPGQGLRLIYYSQIVNDFQKGDIAEGYSVSREKKESFPLTVTSAQKNPTAFYLCASSSRVQPQHFGDGTRLSIL.

This chain uses TRBV24-1 with TRBJ2-1; D is ambiguous. Deletions cut 2 bases from V and 8 bases from J, with 12 bases between. Germline V gives CDR1 KGHDR, CDR2 SFDVKD. The CDR3 has 14 residues. The CDR3 nucleotides read TGTGCCACCAGTGATTCGGGTCAACGAGATGAGCAGTTCTTC. It translates to CATSDSGQRDEQFF.

Note on this clonotype: The conserved phenylalanine or tryptophan normally closing the CDR3 is absent here, so this likely arose from a read error. The DNA is left out, because the CDR3 cannot be placed on it with certainty; the CDR3 is given as TCRdb lists it. The chain combines TRBV25-1 with TRBJ1-6; the tabulated D call, TRBD1, remains unverified against the DNA. Ends included, the CDR3 has 14 residues. The germline CDR1 and CDR2 sequences are MGHDK and SYGVNS. The CDR3 is CASSFSSGGSPLHL.